The 12 T cell receptor beta chains below come from one sample, sequenced in a study of blood T cell repertoires in COVID-19. TCRdb's copy holds only in-frame clones and misses some; the assay was immunoSEQ multiplex PCR. The sample includes around 53,000 clones, 80% to 90% of them seen just once. The sample taken for sequencing was peripheral blood. Receptors were obtained from a man aged 50 or older with acute or convalescent COVID-19.

The chain carries TRBV5-4 and TRBJ1-2; 7 bases are shared with TRBD1. Germline lookup yields CDR1 SGHNT and CDR2 YYREEE (reference sequence). The CDR3 length is 14 residues. Trimming took 4 bases from V and 4 from J; bases not matched to a gene: 7. CDR3 nucleotide sequence: TGTGCCAGCAGCCCAGGACAGGAGCTCTATGGCTACACCTTC. Its translation is CASSPGQELYGYTF.

CDR3 residues: CASSSGQGFYNEQFF. DNA for the CDR3: TGTGCCAGCAGCTCGGGACAGGGGTTCTACAATGAGCAGTTCTTC. The rearrangement uses TRBV5-5 and TRBJ2-1; 10 nucleotides match TRBD1. The germline CDR1 and CDR2 sequences are SGHKS and YYEKEE (reference sequence). The CDR3 covers 15 residues. V trimming: 3 bases; J trimming: 3 bases; junction bases outside the gene matches: 3.

The genes are TRBV3-1 (or the pseudogene TRBV3-2) and TRBJ2-1; 13 nucleotides agree with TRBD2. Germline lookup yields CDR1 LGHDT and CDR2 YNNKEL (reference sequence). This CDR3 is built from 18 residues. Unmatched junction bases numbered 12, after V lost 5 bases and J lost 5 bases. Written as DNA, the CDR3 is TGTGCCAGCAGCAACCAACGCACTAGCGGGAGGGCCCACAATGAGCAGTTCTTC. Protein product: CASSNQRTSGRAHNEQFF.

V is TRBV13 and J is TRBJ2-3, with 9 bases matching TRBD2. The V and J ends lost 6 bases and 5 bases, in that order; junction bases with no gene match: 6. This CDR3 spans 14 amino acids. Germline values: CDR1 PRHDT, CDR2 FYEKMQ (reference sequence). The CDR3 sequence is CASSMSGGRDTQYF. CDR3 DNA: TGTGCCAGCAGTATGAGCGGGGGGAGAGATACGCAGTATTTT.

Details on this clone: Within the sample, other DNA sequences also encode this same CDR3. The chain links TRBV20-1 to TRBJ1-1, with D possibly being TRBD1 (5 bases). CDR1 DFQATT and CDR2 SNEGSKA come from the germline V gene (reference sequence). The V gene lost 6 bases and the J gene lost 3 bases, with 8 bases spanning the gap. The CDR3 runs to 11 residues. The CDR3 nucleotides are TGCAGTGCCCTAGGGGACACTGAAGCTTTCTTT. Its translation is CSALGDTEAFF.

The chain has TRBV7-8 and TRBJ1-2; TRBD1 aligns across 11 bases. CDR3 size: 17 residues. The V gene end was trimmed by 0 bases and the J gene end by 7 bases; junction bases not matched to a gene: 10. CDR1 and CDR2 (germline): SGHVS, FQNEAQ. CDR3 sequence reads: CASSLAPPGQGAIGYTF. The CDR3 DNA reads TGTGCCAGCAGCTTAGCGCCCCCCGGACAGGGGGCGATTGGCTACACCTTC.

The chain recombines TRBV27 with TRBJ2-1, with TRBD2 matching over 8 bases. From germline, CDR1 is MNHEY and CDR2 SMNVEV (reference sequence). This CDR3 has 14 amino acids. Trimming removed 5 bases from V and 9 bases from J; junction bases left unmatched: 9. CDR3 sequence reads: CASSPSGSPREQFF. The CDR3 DNA is TGTGCCAGCAGTCCCAGCGGGAGCCCCCGTGAGCAGTTCTTC.

This clone has only a few counts. The chain uses TRBV5-3 and TRBJ1-2; 9 nucleotides agree with TRBD1. TRBV5-3 carries the ORF label, with uncertain function. The CDR3 contains 18 residues. V gave up 3 bases and J gave up 2 bases; unmatched junction bases: 14. CDR3 sequence reads: CARSYSRDRVLGNYGYTF. The CDR3 DNA follows: TGTGCCAGAAGCTACAGCCGGGACAGGGTCTTGGGGAACTATGGCTACACCTTC.

The J gene is TRBJ1-1, the V gene TRBV9, with D unresolved. Germline V lookup: CDR1 SGDLS, CDR2 YYNGEE. Trimming cost V 3 bases and J 3 bases, with 9 bases left between them. The CDR3 sequence is 13 residues long. CDR3 nucleotides: TGTGCCAGCAGCGGCCTATACGACACTGAAGCTTTCTTT. This sequence encodes CASSGLYDTEAFF.

The chain joins TRBV15 to TRBJ2-1; 11 bases map to TRBD1. CDR1 is LNHNV, CDR2 YYDKDF, per germline (reference sequence). The CDR3 has 17 amino acids. Trimming removed 5 bases from V and 4 bases from J; junction bases left unmatched: 10. The CDR3, as DNA: TGTGCCACCAGCGACGGGGGAGGACAGGGGGCGTACAATGAGCAGTTCTTC. Its translation: CATSDGGGQGAYNEQFF.

This chain connects TRBV27 to TRBJ1-2; 9 positions match TRBD1. CDR1 is MNHEY and CDR2 is SMNVEV in the germline V gene (reference sequence). V shed 5 bases and J 7 bases; nucleotides not matched to a gene: 5. The CDR3 sequence is 13 residues long. The CDR3 DNA follows: TGTGCCAGCAGTACCCGGGACAGGGTTGGCTACACCTTC. Translation gives CASSTRDRVGYTF.

The chain links TRBV11-2 to TRBJ2-1, with D maybe TRBD2 (6 bases). This CDR3 is built from 15 residues. Looked up from germline, CDR1 is SGHAT and CDR2 is FQNNGV. Between the trimmed V and J ends, which lost 5 bases and 10 bases, there was a span of 21 bases. Here the CDR3 reads CASSMNPPGGEEQFF. Here the CDR3 DNA reads TGTGCCAGCAGCATGAACCCCCCCGGGGGTGAAGAGCAGTTCTTC. The variable domain in full, completed from reference TRBV11-2 and TRBJ2-1, reads EAGVAQSPRYKIIEKRQSVAFWCNPISGHATLYWYQQILGQGPKLLIQFQNNGVVDDSQLPKDRFSAERLKGVDSTLKIQPAKLEDSAVYLCASSMNPPGGEEQFFGPGTRLTVL.